Sequencing of this TCR beta chain was carried out in a study of blood T cells in healthy people across ages. Study information: Roughly one uniquely barcoded beta molecule per two T cells was captured.

Study-wide results and limits: Diversity estimates from one million T cells were considered underestimates. There were more naive CD4+ cells and higher diversity in long-lived donors than in aged donors.

Trimming removed 6 bases from V and 6 bases from J, with 15 bases in between. The CDR3 contains 15 residues. Germline V gene sequence: CDR1 LGHDT, CDR2 YNNKEL (reference sequence). This clonotype has a handful of counts. Its cognate antigen is unknown. Primed by a sample-barcoded 5' primer and a J-beta primer mix, a second PCR proceeded for 7 to 11 cycles. Each CDR3 protein gets one entry after TCRdb re-called the 5' RACE reads with MiXCR. The data hold hundreds of thousands of distinct CDR3 sequences, with 29% observed a single time. This clonotype was obtained from a woman of 80 years or more in good health. The chain carries TRBV3-1 and TRBJ1-6, with D perhaps matching TRBD1 (6 bases). Sequenced: blood. The CDR3 spells CASRPRQVINSPLHF. The CDR3 region has the DNA TGTGCCAGCAGACCCAGACAGGTGATTAATTCACCCCTCCACTTT. The whole variable domain, remainder taken from reference TRBV3-1 and TRBJ1-6, is DTAVSQTPKYLVTQMGNDKSIKCEQNLGHDTMYWYKQDSKKFLKIMFSYNNKELIINETVPNRFSPKSPDKAHLNLHINSLELGDSAVYFCASRPRQVINSPLHFGNGTRLTVT.